The 17 T cell receptor beta chains below all came from one sample that was sequenced in a study of T cells in localized non-small cell lung cancer. The repertoire was sequenced with immunoSEQ multiplex PCR; TCRdb's copy has only in-frame clones and lacks some. The table has roughly 86,000 clones, roughly four fifths seen once. Sequences were derived from peripheral blood, sampled before any cancer treatment. These receptors all come from a man aged 35-69 years with stage I lung adenocarcinoma.

CDR3 in amino acids: CASSDGTAKTQYF. The DNA of the CDR3 is TGTGCCAGCAGCGATGGGACAGCCAAGACCCAGTACTTC. The genes are TRBV9 and TRBJ2-5; 7 bases line up with TRBD1. The CDR3 runs to 13 residues. Germline V CDR1 and CDR2: SGDLS, YYNGEE. The V and J ends lost 3 bases and 6 bases, in that order; junction bases with no gene match: 5.

CDR3 sequence (DNA): TGTGCCAGCAGCCTTCTAGCGGGACGCCAAGAGACCCAGTACTTC. It translates to CASSLLAGRQETQYF. The V call is TRBV7-3, the J call TRBJ2-5, with TRBD2 matching 9 bases. V dropped 5 bases and J dropped 1; count of bases not matched to a gene: 5. Germline-derived CDR1 and CDR2 are SGHTA and FQGTGA. There are 15 residues in the CDR3. The whole variable domain, remainder taken from reference TRBV7-3 and TRBJ2-5, is GAGVSQTPSNKVTEKGKYVELRCDPISGHTALYWYRQSLGQGPEFLIYFQGTGAADDSGLPNDRFFAVRPEGSVSTLKIQRTERGDSAVYLCASSLLAGRQETQYFGPGTRLLVL.

V is TRBV19 and J is TRBJ2-5, with 10 bases lining up with TRBD1. CDR3 length: 14 amino acids. The germline gives CDR1 LNHDA, CDR2 SQIVND (reference sequence). V shed 3 bases and J 5 bases; nucleotides not matched to a gene: 3. The DNA of the CDR3 is TGTGCCAGTAGTATGGGGACAGGGGAGGAGACCCAGTACTTC. It codes for CASSMGTGEETQYF.

This rearrangement joins TRBV28 to TRBJ1-1; possibly TRBD1 for D (5 bases). The CDR3 sequence is 13 residues long. V gave up 7 bases and J gave up 7 bases, with 16 bases separating them. Germline assignment: CDR1 MDHEN and CDR2 SYDVKM. Written as DNA, the CDR3 is TGTGCCAGCACAGACAGTCTCCAGAGTGAAGCTTTCTTT. It is translated as CASTDSLQSEAFF.

This clone has just one count. J is TRBJ1-5 and V is TRBV18; D gene ambiguous. V was shortened by 1 base and J by 1 base, with 11 bases between the two germline ends. The CDR3 has 16 amino acids. Germline CDR1 and CDR2: KGHSH and LQKENI. The chain's CDR3 is CASSPLPGRSNQPQHF. In DNA form, the CDR3 reads TGTGCCAGCTCACCACTACCAGGTCGGAGCAATCAGCCCCAGCATTTT.

The V gene is TRBV27, the J gene TRBJ2-5; D possibly corresponds to TRBD1 (6 bases). Trimming took 3 bases from V and 5 from J, leaving 13 bases between them. This CDR3 contains 14 residues. CDR1 and CDR2 (germline): MNHEY, SMNVEV (reference sequence). The chain's CDR3 is CASSFQTGSETQYF. The CDR3 DNA follows: TGTGCCAGCAGTTTTCAGACAGGCTCGGAGACCCAGTACTTC.

The chain is built from TRBV19 and TRBJ2-1; D gene uncertain. Germline V gene lookup returns CDR1 LNHDA and CDR2 SQIVND (reference sequence). Trimming took off 5 bases at V and 7 bases at J, with 24 bases between the two ends. The CDR3 sequence is 17 residues long. This chain's CDR3 is CASSYPPVPGWSNEQFF. CDR3 nucleotide sequence: TGTGCCAGTAGTTATCCTCCAGTGCCCGGATGGAGTAATGAGCAGTTCTTC.

The gene calls are TRBV28 and TRBJ1-5; 10 nucleotides align to TRBD1. The CDR3 loop spans 15 amino acids. Trimming removed 2 bases from V and 7 bases from J; junction bases left unmatched: 5. Germline V gives CDR1 MDHEN, CDR2 SYDVKM. The CDR3 is CASSLETGGPQPQHF. CDR3 bases: TGTGCCAGCAGTTTAGAGACAGGGGGCCCCCAGCCCCAGCATTTT.

The V and J genes are TRBV19 and TRBJ1-1, with D possibly matching TRBD1 (5 bases). Trimming left V 11 bases short and J 5 bases short, with 12 bases between. The germline CDR1 and CDR2 sequences are LNHDA and SQIVND (reference sequence). The CDR3 has 11 amino acids. The CDR3 sequence: CAVSGGTEAFF. CDR3 in DNA: TGTGCCGTGTCGGGGGGAACTGAAGCTTTCTTT.

The gene calls are TRBV27 and TRBJ2-1; TRBD1 matches at 9 bases. Germline-derived CDR1 and CDR2 are MNHEY and SMNVEV (reference sequence). The CDR3 runs to 17 residues. The junction had 14 bases not matched to a gene; V was cut back by 3 bases and J by 8 bases. DNA for the CDR3: TGTGCCAGCAGTTTCCGGAACCCGGGACAGGGAATCGATGAGCAGTTCTTC. It codes for CASSFRNPGQGIDEQFF.

In DNA form, the CDR3 reads TGTGCCATCTTCTTGGCCGAGCAGTACTTC. As protein: CAIFLAEQYF. The chain joins TRBV9 to TRBJ2-7; D not certain. Germline values: CDR1 SGDLS, CDR2 YYNGEE. This CDR3 has 10 amino acids. Trimming pared 9 bases from V and 6 bases from J, leaving 10 bases between.

The V and J genes are TRBV5-6 and TRBJ2-5; D may be TRBD2 (5 bases). Per the germline V gene, CDR1 is SGHDT and CDR2 is YYEEEE. V lost 2 bases and J 5 bases, leaving 19 bases between the germline ends. This CDR3 has 16 residues. CDR3 amino acids: CASSFGVGSTSETQYF. The CDR3 DNA reads TGTGCCAGCAGCTTTGGTGTGGGGAGCACGTCGGAGACCCAGTACTTC.

The V call is TRBV10-3, the J call TRBJ1-1; 8 bases align to TRBD1. Germline CDR1 and CDR2: ENHRY and SYGVKD. The CDR3 covers 13 residues. Trimming cost V 11 bases and J 2 bases; bases outside gene matches: 7. As DNA, the CDR3 is TGTGCCGTACGACAGGGGAGTAACACTGAAGCTTTCTTT. Its protein is CAVRQGSNTEAFF.

The chain uses TRBV4-3 and TRBJ2-6; the D gene is possibly TRBD2 (5 bases). The V end was cut by 0 bases, the J end by 4 bases, with 10 bases between. The CDR3 extends over 16 amino acids. Germline CDR1 LGHNA, CDR2 YSLEER. The CDR3, as DNA: TGCGCCAGCAGCCAAGATTACGGGGTAGGGGCCAACGTCCTGACTTTC. It encodes CASSQDYGVGANVLTF.

The chain couples TRBV30 to TRBJ2-2; the match to TRBD2 covers 10 bases. The V gene's germline CDR1 is GTSNPN and CDR2 SVGIG (reference sequence). The CDR3 length is 14 residues. Trimming removed 3 bases from V and 5 bases from J; junction bases left unmatched: 3. CDR3 coding DNA: TGTGCCTGGAGGAAAGCGGGGGGGACCGGGGAGCTGTTTTTT. This sequence encodes CAWRKAGGTGELFF.

The J gene is TRBJ2-5, the V gene TRBV11-3; weak D call: TRBD1 (6 bases). V was clipped by 1 base and J by 7 bases, with 10 bases between them. Germline CDR1 is SGHNT and CDR2 is YENEEA. CDR3 size: 13 residues. The CDR3 protein is CASSLGPRGTQYF. CDR3 DNA: TGTGCCAGCAGCTTAGGCCCCAGGGGGACCCAGTACTTC.

The V gene is TRBV4-1, the J gene TRBJ2-7; 10 bases match TRBD2. The length of the CDR3 is 16 residues. The V gene's germline CDR1 is MGHRA and CDR2 YSYEKL. V was clipped by 1 base and J by 4 bases; unmatched bases: 7. DNA for the CDR3: TGCGCCAGCAGCCAAGGGGTCGGGACTAGCGTGTACGAGCAGTACTTC. Its protein is CASSQGVGTSVYEQYF.